What follows describes a single T cell receptor (beta chain). The clone's antigen remains unknown. No per-base quality is available; no much larger clone lies one base away. This sample is drawn from a study of shared clonotypes between healthy human individuals (TCRdb year 2020). About the investigation overall: The cohort comprised a couple of women and a few men aged 18 to 49 years. For each donor, CD4 naive and CD4 memory were each run on three plates, CD8 naive on two plates, and CD8 memory on one plate. To estimate repertoire size and how much clonotype sharing occurs between individuals, the study deeply sequenced the blood TCR repertoires of roughly 5 healthy adults. To increase sequencing depth and limit assay-specific biases, different laboratories used diverse techniques to prepare libraries and sequence TCR repertoires. Per donor, leukapheresis produced somewhere between about 0.85 and 8.9 billion PBMCs.

The CDR3, cysteine through phenylalanine, is 15 amino acids long. Kept here is only the CDR3 DNA, which spans 45 bases and is read in frame from base 1. V gives up 1 base and J gives up 7 bases, and the segment between their germline ends measures 14 bases. The germline V gene provides CDR1 SGDLS and CDR2 YYNGEE. Paper-wide results and their limitations: Sharing across several donors was observed for 5% to 6.5% of naive CD4, about 3.2% of naive CD8, 2% to 2.5% of memory CD4, and about 0.4% of memory CD8 clonotypes. Naive subsets generally had larger estimated clonotype richness than memory subsets. Based on pairwise subsampling, the degree of clonotype sharing among donors was expected to be affected by sequencing depth. The genetic and exposure-history diversity represented was limited by the small number of donors. Sampling was restricted to blood, and TCR repertoires in tissue are likely to differ from TCR repertoires in blood. Rarefaction of sorted-subset datasets indicated incomplete sequencing despite the large sequencing depth. Compared with non-shared clonotypes, the clonotypes found in all four sorted-subset donors had higher generation probabilities.

Using the deep immunoSEQ assay, TCR CDR3 regions were amplified from genomic DNA by multiplex PCR. Genomic DNA extracted from each cell subset was distributed evenly over all wells of several immunoSEQ 96-well plates, and each plate served as one replicate. For sorted subsets, about 200 ng genomic DNA, equal to some 30,000 T cell genomes, was loaded into each replicate PCR. Purified libraries were measured with a Qubit 3.0 fluorometer, size-checked on a Bioanalyzer 2100, and measured again with the KAPA Library Quantification kit. Every immunoSEQ 96-well plate was sequenced on a dedicated single-read 150-cycle Illumina NextSeq 550 flow cell. From the authors' description of their analysis: The immunoSEQ output contained only junctional sequences without quality scores, so filtering could not match that applied to full-length reads. Sequences were annotated with PyIR, a Python wrapper for IgBLAST v1.9, and V/J genes and CDR3 were assigned using IMGT germline references. Reads were removed for weak V/J assignments (E-value above 1e-6), missing CDR3, stop codons, out-of-frame junctions, or ambiguous translated residues. V3J clonotypes were defined as sequences sharing an identical inferred V gene, J gene, and CDR3 amino acid sequence. The percentage overlap between two repertoires was calculated by dividing the number of shared unique clonotypes by the size of the smaller repertoire. Repertoire richness was assessed with RTK rarefaction, the Chao1 estimator, and Recon v2.1 estimates of unobserved clonotypes. For all TCRbeta clonotypes obtained by the gDNA method from a few donors, generation probabilities were computed with OLGA. Imported from immuneACCESS, the table was reduced by TCRdb to in-frame sequences with V and J called. These copies leave out some clones; in studies compared against another copy, an unresolved V gene accounts for under half, and the cause of the remainder is not known. The V and J calls and clone size come from that table; D and trimming were worked out from the DNA. For this sample the table gives over 300,000 clones, of which roughly 91% were detected only once. The ten largest clones add up to about 17% of the sample.

Donors were healthy HIV-negative adults with no recently reported acute infections or vaccinations. Every donor was a Caucasian adult living in Nashville, Tennessee, USA. CD8 memory samples combined magnetically selected CD45RO+ cells with CCR7-negative CD45RA+ effector memory (TemRA) cells. Blood was obtained by leukapheresis, after which PBMCs were separated by Ficoll-Histopaque density gradient centrifugation and cryopreserved in liquid nitrogen vapor phase. Purity and quantity of every magnetically sorted T cell population were checked by analytical flow cytometry. From each sorted fraction, genomic DNA was isolated and quantified by UV absorbance on a Nanodrop 2000c.

Sequencing was carried out using memory CD8+ T cells sorted from blood. This sample's cell subset or site label indicates: CD45RO+ cells pooled with CCR7-negative TemRA cells. The receptor was derived from a man aged 18 to 35 in good health. The rearrangement joined TRBV9 to TRBJ1-4; D gene: possibly TRBD1, on 5 matching bases. Read as DNA, the sequence is TGTGCCAGCAGCGTATCTCGGGGGAGATTTGAAAAACTGTTTTTT. Its protein product is CASSVSRGRFEKLFF.